The 20 T cell receptor beta chains reported below all come from one sample, sequenced in a study of blood T cells in healthy people across ages. Using a J-beta primer mix together with a sample-barcoded 5' primer, a second PCR was run for roughly 6 to 11 cycles. TCRdb recomputed calls from the 5' RACE reads with MiXCR, one row per CDR3 protein. Among about 1.5 million distinct CDR3 sequences listed, 42% were seen once. The specimen was blood. All receptors come from a woman in her late teens or twenties in good health.

The chain links TRBV6-5 to TRBJ2-3; either TRBD1 or TRBD2 may supply D (6 bases each). Germline V CDR1 and CDR2: MNHEY, SVGAGI. The CDR3 loop spans 19 amino acids. V lost 4 bases and J 2 bases, leaving 25 bases between the germline ends. CDR3 protein: CASSFKSGGGPSHTDTQYF. As DNA, the CDR3 is TGTGCCAGCAGTTTTAAATCTGGTGGGGGGCCCTCCCACACAGATACGCAGTATTTT.

In its sample, this clonotype was seen a few times. The chain joins TRBV5-8 to TRBJ2-3; 11 nucleotides line up with TRBD2. The germline gives CDR1 SGHTS, CDR2 YDEGEE. The length of the CDR3 is 20 residues. Unmatched junction bases numbered 20, after V lost 2 bases and J lost 6 bases. The CDR3: CASSFGASGGTPSRMDTQYF. In DNA form, the CDR3 reads TGTGCCAGCAGCTTCGGTGCTAGCGGGGGGACCCCGTCTCGGATGGATACGCAGTATTTT. The full variable domain, with the rest looked up from reference TRBV5-8 and TRBJ2-3, is EAGVTQSPTHLIKTRGQQATLRCSPISGHTSVYWYQQALGLGLQFLLWYDEGEERNRGNFPPRFSGRQFPNYSSELNVNALELEDSALYLCASSFGASGGTPSRMDTQYFGPGTRLTVL.

Only a few counts were recorded for this clonotype. The CDR3: CASSLKAWETQYF. CDR3 bases: TGTGCCAGCAGCTTAAAGGCGTGGGAGACCCAGTACTTC. V usage is TRBV7-7 and J usage is TRBJ2-5; no clear D gene. CDR3 size: 13 residues. V was trimmed by 2 bases and J by 5 bases, leaving 9 bases between them. Germline assignment: CDR1 SSHAT and CDR2 FNYEAQ (reference sequence).

This clonotype was counted between two and nine times. The genes are TRBV5-1 and TRBJ2-4; D may match TRBD1 or TRBD2 (5 bases each). The ends were cut back, 0 bases at V and 2 bases at J, with 9 bases in the middle. The V gene's germline CDR1 is SGHRS and CDR2 YFSETQ. The CDR3 extends over 15 amino acids. The CDR3 region has the DNA TGCGCCAGCAGCTTGGTTGGGACGTCCAAAAACATTCAGTACTTC. Encoded protein: CASSLVGTSKNIQYF.

V gene TRBV12-3 or TRBV12-4 combines with J gene TRBJ1-2; 8 nucleotides agree with TRBD1. V shed 7 bases, J shed 6 bases, and the junction held 10 bases outside the gene matches. This CDR3 comprises 14 residues. The CDR3 reads CASIPTGERNGYTF. CDR3 sequence (DNA): TGTGCCAGCATCCCGACAGGGGAGAGAAATGGCTACACCTTC.

This clonotype was detected only a few times. V usage is TRBV3-1 and J usage is TRBJ2-1; 8 bases map to TRBD2. This CDR3 comprises 17 residues. J was trimmed by 4 bases and V by 0 bases; bases with no gene match: 8. Germline V gene lookup returns CDR1 LGHDT and CDR2 YNNKEL (reference sequence). The CDR3 region is CASSQDNIGRGYNEQFF. Written as DNA, the CDR3 is TGTGCCAGCAGCCAAGACAATATCGGGAGGGGGTACAATGAGCAGTTCTTC.

The chain has TRBV20-1 and TRBJ1-5; TRBD1 matches 7 bases. Trimming at V came to 2 bases and at J to 4 bases, leaving 14 bases not matched to a gene. The CDR3 has 17 amino acids. Germline V gene sequence: CDR1 DFQATT, CDR2 SNEGSKA (reference sequence). The CDR3 DNA reads TGCAGTGCTAGACAGGGGGGGGCTCCGGGGCGGAATCAGCCCCAGCATTTT. The encoded protein is CSARQGGAPGRNQPQHF.

This clonotype was counted a single time. Relative to the germline gene, one junction end is altered; a read error may explain this. The V gene is TRBV2, the J gene TRBJ1-2, with unresolved D. This CDR3 is 15 amino acids long. Germline V gives CDR1 SNHLY, CDR2 FYNNEI. The chain's CDR3 is CAGSERKGYDYGYTF. In nucleotides, the CDR3 is TGTGCCGGCAGTGAACGGAAAGGGTATGACTATGGCTACACCTTC.

This clonotype was observed a few times. CDR3 nucleotide sequence: TGTGCTAGTGGTTTGGTAGACAGCGGCTCCTACGAGCAGTACTTC. It encodes CASGLVDSGSYEQYF. The rearrangement joins TRBV12-5 to TRBJ2-7; D tentatively fits TRBD1 or TRBD2 (5 bases each). The CDR3 covers 15 residues. CDR1 and CDR2 from the germline V gene are LGHNT and FRNRAP. V lost 0 bases, J lost 0 bases, and 9 bases lay in between.

The rearrangement links TRBV6-5 to TRBJ2-1, with D perhaps TRBD2 (6 bases). This CDR3 has 16 amino acids. V was trimmed by 0 bases and J by 2 bases, leaving 11 bases between them. Germline lookup yields CDR1 MNHEY and CDR2 SVGAGI. This chain's CDR3 is CASSYSSWGAYNEQFF. CDR3 bases: TGTGCCAGCAGTTACTCGTCCTGGGGGGCCTACAATGAGCAGTTCTTC.

The chain carries TRBV15 and TRBJ2-1; D possibly corresponds to TRBD2 (5 bases). The CDR3 runs to 16 residues. Germline CDR1 LNHNV, CDR2 YYDKDF (reference sequence). Trimming pared 0 bases from V and 4 bases from J, leaving 13 bases between. The CDR3 DNA follows: TGTGCCACCAGCAGAGATCCGGGAATAAATTACAATGAGCAGTTCTTC. This translates into CATSRDPGINYNEQFF.

Comment on this clonotype: A much larger clone lies a single base off, so this may be a read error. This sequence joins TRBV10-3 and TRBJ2-7, with a tentative D call TRBD2 (6 bases). CDR1 and CDR2 from the germline V gene are ENHRY and SYGVKD. This CDR3 is 14 amino acids long. V was trimmed by 1 base and J by 6 bases, leaving 13 bases between them. The CDR3 loop is CAISELGGNCEQYF. DNA of the CDR3: TGTGCCATCAGTGAGTTGGGCGGGAACTGCGAGCAGTACTTC.

CDR3 in amino acids: CSARSSNGRTGELFF. CDR3 sequence (DNA): TGCAGTGCTAGATCATCCAACGGGCGGACCGGGGAGCTGTTTTTT. The chain couples TRBV20-1 to TRBJ2-2, with D unresolved. Germline V lookup: CDR1 DFQATT, CDR2 SNEGSKA (reference sequence). Trimming left V 2 bases short and J 5 bases short, with 15 bases between. The CDR3 loop spans 15 amino acids.

The genes are TRBV15 and TRBJ2-1; possibly TRBD2 for D (5 bases). The CDR3 has 15 amino acids. Trimming stripped 0 bases from V and 3 bases from J, with 9 bases between. The germline CDR1 and CDR2 sequences are LNHNV and YYDKDF (reference sequence). The CDR3 nucleotides are TGTGCCACCAGCAGAGATCCCCGGGACTACAATGAGCAGTTCTTC. It translates to CATSRDPRDYNEQFF.

The chain joins TRBV20-1 to TRBJ1-1, with 9 nucleotides matching TRBD1. Germline CDR1 reads DFQATT; CDR2 reads SNEGSKA (reference sequence). The V segment lost 6 bases and the J segment 4 bases; nucleotides outside the gene matches: 15. This CDR3 comprises 16 residues. This chain's CDR3 is CSATGGTPETTTEAFF. DNA for the CDR3: TGCAGTGCGACAGGGGGGACACCCGAGACTACCACTGAAGCTTTCTTT.

This chain connects TRBV12-3 or TRBV12-4 to TRBJ2-3, with 9 bases that match TRBD1. This CDR3 comprises 16 residues. The junction had 11 bases not matched to a gene; V was cut back by 5 bases and J by 5 bases. The DNA for the CDR3 is TGTGCCAGCAGTGGACGGACAGGGGCGGGTGGAGATACGCAGTATTTT. Its translation: CASSGRTGAGGDTQYF.

This clonotype was observed a few times. CDR3 amino acids: CASSTSGASSYEQYF. CDR3 bases: TGCGCCAGCAGTACTAGCGGGGCGAGCTCCTACGAGCAGTACTTC. This chain links TRBV4-1 with TRBJ2-7; 10 positions match TRBD2. With 6 bases clipped from V and 0 bases from J, the junction kept 5 bases outside the gene matches. The CDR3 extends over 15 amino acids. CDR1 is MGHRA and CDR2 is YSYEKL in the germline V gene.

The J gene is TRBJ2-2, the V gene TRBV14; D might be TRBD1 or TRBD2, each matching 5 bases. From germline, CDR1 is SGHDN and CDR2 FVKESK. Between the trimmed V and J ends, which lost 0 bases and 9 bases, there was a span of 20 bases. This CDR3 comprises 17 residues. The CDR3 region has the DNA TGTGCCAGCAGCCAAGATCTACCTAGTTGGGACCGGCGGGAGCTGTTTTTT. This gives the protein CASSQDLPSWDRRELFF.

This sequence joins TRBV28 and TRBJ2-7; weak D call: TRBD2 (5 bases). V was clipped by 7 bases and J by 2 bases, with 15 bases between them. Germline CDR1 and CDR2: MDHEN and SYDVKM. The CDR3 contains 14 residues. In nucleotides, the CDR3 is TGTGCCAGCACCCCACCCCTAGCTACCTACGAGCAGTACTTC. Protein product: CASTPPLATYEQYF. The variable domain in full, completed from reference TRBV28 and TRBJ2-7, reads DVKVTQSSRYLVKRTGEKVFLECVQDMDHENMFWYRQDPGLGLRLIYFSYDVKMKEKGDIPEGYSVSREKKERFSLILESASTNQTSMYLCASTPPLATYEQYFGPGTRLTVT.

The chain uses TRBV9 and TRBJ1-5; D is uncertain. Germline V lookup: CDR1 SGDLS, CDR2 YYNGEE. This CDR3 is built from 15 residues. Trimming removed 3 bases at V and 0 bases at J, with 10 bases between. The CDR3: CASSATDYSNQPQHF. The CDR3, as DNA: TGTGCCAGCAGCGCGACGGACTATAGCAATCAGCCCCAGCATTTT.